Below, 23 T cell receptor beta chains from the same sample are listed, as sequenced in a study of blood T cell repertoires in COVID-19. TCRdb's copy holds only in-frame clones and misses some; the assay was immunoSEQ multiplex PCR. Of tens of thousands of clones detected, around four fifths appear once; the ten largest clones hold roughly 14%. The sequenced sample was peripheral blood. The origin of the receptors is a human donor in a cohort sampled during active COVID-19.

V gene TRBV30 combines with J gene TRBJ2-5; tentative D call: TRBD2 (5 bases). CDR3 length: 15 residues. Germline V gene lookup returns CDR1 GTSNPN and CDR2 SVGIG (reference sequence). Trimming shortened V by 4 bases and J by 3 bases, and 18 bases separated the two germline ends. CDR3 nucleotides: TGTGCCTGGACTACACTAGGCCCCGAAAAAGAGACCCAGTACTTC. Encoded protein: CAWTTLGPEKETQYF.

This clone was detected a few times. This chain connects TRBV28 to TRBJ1-1, with D possibly TRBD1 on 5 matching bases. Germline assignment: CDR1 MDHEN and CDR2 SYDVKM. The CDR3 consists of 15 residues. V was trimmed by 1 base and J by 10 bases, leaving 19 bases between them. The CDR3 spells CASSLSPGSGGGAFF. CDR3 sequence (DNA): TGTGCCAGCAGTTTATCGCCGGGAAGCGGGGGGGGAGCTTTCTTT.

This clone is categorized as medium-sized. The genes are TRBV3-1 (or the pseudogene TRBV3-2) and TRBJ2-7; no clear D. The CDR3 runs to 14 residues. V was trimmed by 5 bases and J by 2 bases, leaving 13 bases between them. Germline V gene data show CDR1 as LGHDT and CDR2 as YNNKEL (reference sequence). This chain's CDR3 is CASSYHIPPYEQYF. CDR3 sequence (DNA): TGTGCCAGCAGCTACCACATACCCCCCTACGAGCAGTACTTC.

The chain has TRBV28 and TRBJ2-7, with D possibly matching TRBD1 (7 bases). Germline values: CDR1 MDHEN, CDR2 SYDVKM. This CDR3 region has 12 residues. V gave up 6 bases and J gave up 9 bases, with 15 bases separating them. CDR3 nucleotides: TGTGCCAGCAGCCCACAGGGGCGGGGGCAGTACTTC. Translating gives CASSPQGRGQYF.

The chain links TRBV19 to TRBJ2-1, with TRBD1 matching over 10 bases. The V gene end was trimmed by 4 bases and the J gene end by 4 bases; junction bases not matched to a gene: 7. The CDR3 runs 16 residues. From germline, CDR1 is LNHDA and CDR2 SQIVND (reference sequence). The CDR3 is CASSNLEDRGYNEQFF. The CDR3 DNA sequence: TGTGCCAGTAGTAACCTAGAGGACAGGGGGTACAATGAGCAGTTCTTC.

The chain recombines TRBV7-6 with TRBJ2-7; TRBD1 agrees at 12 bases. Germline CDR1 is SGHVS and CDR2 is FNYEAQ. V was clipped by 8 bases and J by 3 bases; unmatched bases: 5. The CDR3 extends over 14 amino acids. The CDR3, as DNA: TGTGCCAGCGGAGGGACAGGGGGCCACTACGAGCAGTACTTC. It yields the protein CASGGTGGHYEQYF.

The rearrangement joins TRBV11-2 to TRBJ2-1; the D gene is possibly TRBD2 (5 bases). Germline loops: CDR1 SGHAT, CDR2 FQNNGV. V lost 0 bases and J 6 bases, leaving 9 bases between the germline ends. The CDR3 runs 14 residues. CDR3 nucleotides: TGTGCCAGCAGCTTAGAGAGGGTCGGCAATGAGCAGTTCTTC. Its protein product is CASSLERVGNEQFF. The variable domain in full, completed from reference TRBV11-2 and TRBJ2-1, reads EAGVAQSPRYKIIEKRQSVAFWCNPISGHATLYWYQQILGQGPKLLIQFQNNGVVDDSQLPKDRFSAERLKGVDSTLKIQPAKLEDSAVYLCASSLERVGNEQFFGPGTRLTVL.

This chain uses TRBV7-8 with TRBJ2-3; no definite D call. CDR3 size: 15 residues. Trimming left V 1 base short and J 0 bases short, with 8 bases between. The germline V gene encodes CDR1 SGHVS and CDR2 FQNEAQ. The CDR3 region is CASSLVFLSTDTQYF. DNA for the CDR3: TGTGCCAGCAGCTTAGTATTTCTAAGCACAGATACGCAGTATTTT.

In its sample, this clone was seen a few times. This chain uses TRBV5-6 with TRBJ1-2; maybe TRBD1 (6 bases). Trimming shortened V by 4 bases and J by 6 bases, and 7 bases separated the two germline ends. Looked up from germline, CDR1 is SGHDT and CDR2 is YYEEEE. This CDR3 spans 11 amino acids. The CDR3 region is CASSGQNGYTF. The CDR3 bases are TGTGCCAGCAGCGGACAGAATGGCTACACCTTC.

The V gene is TRBV24-1, the J gene TRBJ2-1; D perhaps matches TRBD2 (6 bases). V lost 6 bases and J 15 bases, leaving 23 bases between the germline ends. Germline CDR1 and CDR2: KGHDR and SFDVKD. The CDR3 has 14 amino acids. The CDR3 region is CATSPRGIEGGLFF. The DNA for the CDR3 is TGTGCCACCAGTCCCCGGGGGATCGAGGGAGGTCTGTTCTTC.

The chain combines TRBV15 with TRBJ1-1; possibly TRBD1 for D (5 bases). The V and J ends lost 0 bases and 2 bases respectively, with 10 bases between them. This CDR3 is built from 15 residues. Germline-derived CDR1 and CDR2 are LNHNV and YYDKDF (reference sequence). In DNA form, the CDR3 reads TGTGCCACCAGCAGAGATCGGGGGAGTAACACTGAAGCTTTCTTT. Its protein product is CATSRDRGSNTEAFF.

The rearrangement joins TRBV28 to TRBJ1-2; 7 bases are a match to TRBD1. The CDR3 has 13 residues. Germline lookup yields CDR1 MDHEN and CDR2 SYDVKM. J gave up 8 bases and V 7 bases, and 10 bases lay outside the gene matches. The CDR3 spells CASTLGGPQGYTF. As DNA, the CDR3 is TGTGCCAGCACCTTAGGGGGCCCGCAGGGCTACACCTTC.

The chain combines TRBV19 with TRBJ1-1, with D possibly TRBD1 on 6 matching bases. The germline gives CDR1 LNHDA, CDR2 SQIVND (reference sequence). V was cut by 5 bases and J by 1 base, with 11 bases left in between. The CDR3 loop spans 14 amino acids. The CDR3 nucleotides read TGTGCCAGTAGTCAACAGGGTAAGAACACTGAAGCTTTCTTT. Its translation is CASSQQGKNTEAFF. The full variable domain, its missing parts supplied by reference TRBV19 and TRBJ1-1, is DGGITQSPKYLFRKEGQNVTLSCEQNLNHDAMYWYRQDPGQGLRLIYYSQIVNDFQKGDIAEGYSVSREKKESFPLTVTSAQKNPTAFYLCASSQQGKNTEAFFGQGTRLTVV.

The CDR3 DNA reads TGTGCCAGCAGCATGAACTCGGGGACTGGCACAGATACGCAGTATTTT. It translates to CASSMNSGTGTDTQYF. The rearrangement links TRBV7-9 to TRBJ2-3, with D possibly being TRBD2 (6 bases). This CDR3 region has 16 residues. V shed 5 bases and J shed 1 base, with 16 bases lying between them. The germline V gene has CDR1 SEHNR and CDR2 FQNEAQ (reference sequence).

J is TRBJ2-1 and V is TRBV28; 12 nucleotides line up with TRBD2. In germline, CDR1 is MDHEN, CDR2 SYDVKM. The CDR3 extends over 15 amino acids. J was trimmed by 9 bases and V by 3 bases; bases with no gene match: 6. The DNA for the CDR3 is TGTGCCAGCAGTTTGAGGCTAGCGGGGGGGCTTGAGCAGTTCTTC. Its translation is CASSLRLAGGLEQFF.

This chain links TRBV9 with TRBJ2-2; D gene uncertain. CDR3 length: 15 residues. Germline-derived CDR1 and CDR2 are SGDLS and YYNGEE. V was shortened by 2 bases and J by 4 bases, with 12 bases between the two germline ends. CDR3 amino acids: CASSVESSTTGELFF. The CDR3 region has the DNA TGTGCCAGCAGCGTTGAGAGTAGTACCACCGGGGAGCTGTTTTTT.

The rearrangement links TRBV30 to TRBJ2-5; no reliable D call. Trimming took 0 bases from V and 4 from J, leaving 9 bases between them. The CDR3 spans 13 residues. Germline-derived CDR1 and CDR2 are GTSNPN and SVGIG (reference sequence). The DNA for the CDR3 is TGTGCCTGGAGTGTCGGTTTTCCAGAGACCCAGTACTTC. This codes for CAWSVGFPETQYF.

The rearrangement links TRBV6-2 or TRBV6-3 to TRBJ2-1; no clear D. This CDR3 has 14 residues. Trimming stripped 4 bases from V and 4 bases from J, with 11 bases between. Germline loops: CDR1 MNHEY, CDR2 SVGEGT. The CDR3 DNA is TGTGCCAGCAGTTCGTCTTGGCCATACAATGAGCAGTTCTTC. It specifies CASSSSWPYNEQFF.

In this sample, this clone turned up once. The chain carries TRBV5-1 and TRBJ2-7; 8 nucleotides line up with TRBD1. J was trimmed by 0 bases and V by 5 bases; bases with no gene match: 10. The CDR3 loop spans 16 amino acids. Per the germline V gene, CDR1 is SGHRS and CDR2 is YFSETQ. CDR3 sequence reads: CASSQGATRSSYEQYF. The CDR3 coding sequence is TGCGCCAGCAGTCAGGGGGCTACGAGGAGCTCCTACGAGCAGTACTTC.

The gene calls are TRBV25-1 and TRBJ1-1, with a tentative D call TRBD1 (5 bases). This CDR3 has 13 amino acids. With 7 bases removed from V and 1 base from J, the gap between germline ends came to 10 bases. Germline lookup yields CDR1 MGHDK and CDR2 SYGVNS. The CDR3 loop is CASTAGPNTEAFF. The CDR3 nucleotides read TGTGCCAGCACGGCGGGGCCGAACACTGAAGCTTTCTTT.

The V gene is TRBV4-3, the J gene TRBJ1-4, with 9 bases fitting TRBD1. This CDR3 has 18 amino acids. The V gene's germline CDR1 is LGHNA and CDR2 YSLEER. Trimming took 3 bases from V and 8 from J; bases not matched to a gene: 16. The CDR3 nucleotides are TGCGCCAGCAGCCAGGGGGAGGTAGGACAGGGGAGGCGGGAAAAACTGTTTTTT. Protein: CASSQGEVGQGRREKLFF.

The chain uses TRBV6-6 and TRBJ2-2; D is possibly TRBD1 (6 bases). In germline, CDR1 is MNHNY, CDR2 SVGAGI (reference sequence). V lost 0 bases to trimming and J lost 3 bases, with 11 bases between them. The CDR3 length is 16 residues. The CDR3 DNA follows: TGTGCCAGCAGTTACTCCGGTCCAGGGGACACCGGGGAGCTGTTTTTT. Its translation: CASSYSGPGDTGELFF.

This clone was detected only a few times. This chain joins TRBV28 and TRBJ1-5; possibly TRBD1 for D (6 bases). The CDR3 is made up of 16 amino acids. V lost 0 bases and J 1 base, leaving 10 bases between the germline ends. Germline V CDR1 and CDR2: MDHEN, SYDVKM. CDR3 DNA sequence: TGTGCCAGCAGTTTATGGGGGGCGTCGAGCAATCAGCCCCAGCATTTT. It encodes CASSLWGASSNQPQHF.